This TCR beta chain is from a study of response to subunit inactivated influenza vaccine. V lost 0 bases and J lost 3, with 8 bases in between. The CDR3 extends over 14 amino acids. From germline, CDR1 is LGHNA and CDR2 YSLEER. Broader study findings: Authors proposed each seasonal influenza vaccination draws in few new T cells.

Each CDR3 protein gets one entry after TCRdb re-called the RT-PCR reads with MiXCR. The table includes about 800,000 distinct CDR3 sequences, about 20% detected once. On this clonotype: Antigen unknown.

This TCR derives from a man aged 45-65 years who received an inactivated influenza vaccine. The chain has TRBV4-3 and TRBJ2-5, with D hard to call. This material consisted of PBMCs from blood, taken 4 to 6 days after vaccination. The CDR3 bases are TGCGCCAGCAGCCAAGAGATACAGAAAGAGACCCAGTACTTC. Residues: CASSQEIQKETQYF.